These T cell receptor beta chains were read from a single sample in a study of T cell responses to AZD1222 COVID-19 vaccine. The repertoire was sequenced with immunoSEQ multiplex PCR; TCRdb's copy has only in-frame clones and lacks some. The top ten hold approximately 6% of the sample, which has about 130,000 clones, under 90% seen once. Material: peripheral blood, obtained on day 0 of AZD1222 vaccination. These receptors were obtained from an adult in good health. The CDR3 runs from the conserved cysteine through the conserved F or W. The order of the fields is J gene, D gene, V gene, CDR3 length, CDR3 DNA, CDR3 protein. The D gene is left open where the match is weak.

TRBJ1-6 | . | TRBV3-1/TRBV3-2 | 11 | TGTGCCAGCAGGTCAAACGGGGCCCTCCACTTT | CASRSNGALHF
TRBJ1-3 | . | TRBV6-2/TRBV6-3 | 17 | TGTGCCAGCAGTTACGGAGGGGGTCGGAGCTCTGGAAACACCATATATTTT | CASSYGGGRSSGNTIYF
TRBJ1-3 | TRBD1 | TRBV11-2 | 14 | TGTGCCAGCAGCTTCAGACAGGGCGGAAACACCATATATTTT | CASSFRQGGNTIYF
TRBJ2-2 | . | TRBV19 | 16 | TGTGCCAGTAGTATGAGACGGCAGATAAACACCGGGGAGCTGTTTTTT | CASSMRRQINTGELFF
TRBJ1-2 | . | TRBV27 | 14 | TGTGCCAGCAACGGGGGGCAGGGGTGGGGTGGCTACACCTTC | CASNGGQGWGGYTF
TRBJ1-2 | . | TRBV14 | 17 | TGTGCCAGCAGCCCGAAGGGTACGGAAAGGTCTAACTATGGCTACACCTTC | CASSPKGTERSNYGYTF
TRBJ1-6 | . | TRBV9 | 16 | TGTGCCAGCAGCGTAGGGGGCTCCTCCTATAATTCACCCCTCCACTTT | CASSVGGSSYNSPLHF
TRBJ1-1 | . | TRBV6-4 | 13 | TGTGCCAGCAGTGACCTCACAAACACTGAAGCTTTCTTT | CASSDLTNTEAFF
TRBJ1-5 | . | TRBV6-1 | 15 | TGTGCCAGCAGTGAAGTGCGGTATAGCAATCAGCCCCAGCATTTT | CASSEVRYSNQPQHF
TRBJ1-5 | TRBD1 | TRBV28 | 16 | TGTGCCAGCAGTTCATTGTGGGGACAGGCGAGTCAGCCCCAGCATTTT | CASSSLWGQASQPQHF
TRBJ1-6 | . | TRBV27 | 16 | TGTGCCAGCAGCAGGAATGGGGGATCTGTTTTTTCACCCCTCCACTTT | CASSRNGGSVFSPLHF